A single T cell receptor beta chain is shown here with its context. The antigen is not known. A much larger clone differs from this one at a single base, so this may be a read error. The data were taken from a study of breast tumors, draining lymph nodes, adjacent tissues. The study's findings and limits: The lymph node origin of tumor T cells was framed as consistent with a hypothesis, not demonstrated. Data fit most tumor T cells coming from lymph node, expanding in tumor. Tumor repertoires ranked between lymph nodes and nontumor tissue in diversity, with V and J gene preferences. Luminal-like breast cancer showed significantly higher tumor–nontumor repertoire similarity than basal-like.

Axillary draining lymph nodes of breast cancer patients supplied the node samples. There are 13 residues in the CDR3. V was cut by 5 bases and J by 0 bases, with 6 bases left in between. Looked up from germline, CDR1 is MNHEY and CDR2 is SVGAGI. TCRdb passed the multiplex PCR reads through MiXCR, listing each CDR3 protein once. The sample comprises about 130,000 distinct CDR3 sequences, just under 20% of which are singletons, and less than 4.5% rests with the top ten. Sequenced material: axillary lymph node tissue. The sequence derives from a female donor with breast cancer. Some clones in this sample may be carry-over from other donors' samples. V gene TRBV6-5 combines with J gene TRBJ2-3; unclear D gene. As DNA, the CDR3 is TGTGCCAGCAGTCAGGACAGCACAGATACGCAGTATTTT. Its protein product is CASSQDSTDTQYF.